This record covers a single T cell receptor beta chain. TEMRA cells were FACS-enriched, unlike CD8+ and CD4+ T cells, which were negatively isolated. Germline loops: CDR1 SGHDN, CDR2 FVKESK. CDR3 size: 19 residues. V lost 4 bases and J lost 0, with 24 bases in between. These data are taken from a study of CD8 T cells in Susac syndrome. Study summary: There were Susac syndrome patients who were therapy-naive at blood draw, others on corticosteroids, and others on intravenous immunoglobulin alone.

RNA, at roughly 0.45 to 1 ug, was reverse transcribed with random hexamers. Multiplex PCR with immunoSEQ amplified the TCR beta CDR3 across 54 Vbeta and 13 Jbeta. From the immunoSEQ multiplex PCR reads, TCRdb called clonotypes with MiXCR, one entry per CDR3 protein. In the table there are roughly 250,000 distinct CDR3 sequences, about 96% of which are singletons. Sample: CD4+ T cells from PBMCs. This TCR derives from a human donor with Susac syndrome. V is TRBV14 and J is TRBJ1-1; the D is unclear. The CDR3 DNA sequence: TGTGCCAGCAGCCCCAATCTTATAAGCTGGTTAGCAATGAACACTGAAGCTTTCTTT. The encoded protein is CASSPNLISWLAMNTEAFF. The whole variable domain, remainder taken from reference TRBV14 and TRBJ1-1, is EAGVTQFPSHSVIEKGQTVTLRCDPISGHDNLYWYRRVMGKEIKFLLHFVKESKQDESGMPNNRFLAERTGGTYSTLKVQPAELEDSGVYFCASSPNLISWLAMNTEAFFGQGTRLTVV.